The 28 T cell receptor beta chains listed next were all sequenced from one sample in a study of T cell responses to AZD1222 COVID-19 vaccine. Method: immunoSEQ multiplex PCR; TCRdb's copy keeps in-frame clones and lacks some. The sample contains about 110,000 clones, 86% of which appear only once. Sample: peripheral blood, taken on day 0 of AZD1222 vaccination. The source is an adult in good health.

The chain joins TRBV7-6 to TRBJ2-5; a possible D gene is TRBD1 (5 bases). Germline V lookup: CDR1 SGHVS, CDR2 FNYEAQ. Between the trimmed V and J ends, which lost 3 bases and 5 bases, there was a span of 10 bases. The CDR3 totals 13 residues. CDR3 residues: CASSFAGLETQYF. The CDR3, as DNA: TGTGCCAGCAGCTTTGCAGGGTTGGAGACCCAGTACTTC.

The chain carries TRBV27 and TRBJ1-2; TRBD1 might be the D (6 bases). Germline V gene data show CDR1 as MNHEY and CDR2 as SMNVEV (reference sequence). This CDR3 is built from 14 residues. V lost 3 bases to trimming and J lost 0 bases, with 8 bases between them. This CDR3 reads CASSLDSSNYGYTF. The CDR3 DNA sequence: TGTGCCAGCAGTTTGGACAGTTCTAACTATGGCTACACCTTC.

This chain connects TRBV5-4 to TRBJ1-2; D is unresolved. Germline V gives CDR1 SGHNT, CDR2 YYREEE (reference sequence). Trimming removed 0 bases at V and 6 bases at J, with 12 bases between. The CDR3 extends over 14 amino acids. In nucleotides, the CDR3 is TGTGCCAGCAGCTTGGAGGCCGGAACGGATGGCTACACCTTC. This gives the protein CASSLEAGTDGYTF.

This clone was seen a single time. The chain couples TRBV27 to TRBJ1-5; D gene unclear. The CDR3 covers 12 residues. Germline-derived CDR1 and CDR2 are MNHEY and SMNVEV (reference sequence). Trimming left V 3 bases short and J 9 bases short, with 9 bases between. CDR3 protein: CASSFQLGPQHF. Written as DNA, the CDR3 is TGTGCCAGCAGTTTCCAACTGGGGCCCCAGCATTTT.

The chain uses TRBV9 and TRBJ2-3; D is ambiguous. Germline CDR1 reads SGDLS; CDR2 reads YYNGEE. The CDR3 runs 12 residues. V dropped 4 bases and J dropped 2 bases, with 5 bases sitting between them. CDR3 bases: TGTGCCAGCAGCTCCGACACAGATACGCAGTATTTT. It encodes CASSSDTDTQYF.

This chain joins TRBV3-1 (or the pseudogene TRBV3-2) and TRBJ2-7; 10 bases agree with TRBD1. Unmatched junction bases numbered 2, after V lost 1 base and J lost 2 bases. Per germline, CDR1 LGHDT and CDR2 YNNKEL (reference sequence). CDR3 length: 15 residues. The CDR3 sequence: CASSQGTGGPYEQYF. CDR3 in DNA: TGTGCCAGCAGCCAAGGGACAGGGGGGCCCTACGAGCAGTACTTC.

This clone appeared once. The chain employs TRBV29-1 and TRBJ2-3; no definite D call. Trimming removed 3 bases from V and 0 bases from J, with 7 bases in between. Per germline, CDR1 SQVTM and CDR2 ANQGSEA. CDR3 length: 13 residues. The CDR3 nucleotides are TGCAGCGTTGATCCGACTAGCACAGATACGCAGTATTTT. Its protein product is CSVDPTSTDTQYF.

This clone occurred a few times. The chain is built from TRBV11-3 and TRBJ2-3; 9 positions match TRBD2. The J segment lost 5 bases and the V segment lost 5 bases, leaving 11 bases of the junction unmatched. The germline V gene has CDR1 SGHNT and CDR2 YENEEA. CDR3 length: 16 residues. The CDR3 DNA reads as TGTGCCAGCAGCCCCACCCGAGAGCGGGGGGAAGATACGCAGTATTTT. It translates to CASSPTRERGEDTQYF.

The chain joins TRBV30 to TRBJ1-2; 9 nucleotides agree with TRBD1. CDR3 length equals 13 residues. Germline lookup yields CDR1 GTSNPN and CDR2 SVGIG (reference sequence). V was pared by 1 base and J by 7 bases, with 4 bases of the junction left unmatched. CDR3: CAWSGDREGGYTF. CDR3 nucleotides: TGTGCCTGGAGTGGGGACAGGGAGGGTGGCTACACCTTC.

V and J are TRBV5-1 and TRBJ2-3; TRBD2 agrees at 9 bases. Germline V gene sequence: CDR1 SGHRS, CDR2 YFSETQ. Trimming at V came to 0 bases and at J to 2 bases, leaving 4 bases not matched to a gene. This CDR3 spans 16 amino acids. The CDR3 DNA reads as TGCGCCAGCAGCTTGGTGGGCGGGGGGGTCACAGATACGCAGTATTTT. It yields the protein CASSLVGGGVTDTQYF.

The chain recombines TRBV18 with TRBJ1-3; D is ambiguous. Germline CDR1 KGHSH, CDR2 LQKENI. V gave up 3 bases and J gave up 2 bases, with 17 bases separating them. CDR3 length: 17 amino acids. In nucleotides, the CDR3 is TGTGCCAGCTCACCGTTTGTTACCGGGGATGCTGGAAACACCATATATTTT. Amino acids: CASSPFVTGDAGNTIYF.

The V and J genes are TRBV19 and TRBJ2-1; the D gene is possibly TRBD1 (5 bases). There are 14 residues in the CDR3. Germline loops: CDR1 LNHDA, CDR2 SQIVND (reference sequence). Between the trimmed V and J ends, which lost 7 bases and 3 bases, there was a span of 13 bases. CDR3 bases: TGTGCCAGTACCCTGGGGCAGTACTACAATGAGCAGTTCTTC. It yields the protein CASTLGQYYNEQFF.

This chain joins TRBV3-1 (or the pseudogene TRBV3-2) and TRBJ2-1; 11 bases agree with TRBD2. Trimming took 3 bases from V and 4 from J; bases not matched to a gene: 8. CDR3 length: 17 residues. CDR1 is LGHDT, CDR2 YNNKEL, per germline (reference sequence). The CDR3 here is CASSHSKTSGVYNEQFF. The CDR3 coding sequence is TGTGCCAGCAGCCACTCTAAGACTAGCGGGGTTTACAATGAGCAGTTCTTC.

The CDR3, as DNA: TGTGCCTGGAGTGTATTCTGGGGGGGGGAGGTCAATGAGCAGTTCTTC. Protein product: CAWSVFWGGEVNEQFF. V gene TRBV30 combines with J gene TRBJ2-1; 7 bases line up with TRBD2. This CDR3 region has 16 residues. Germline CDR1 GTSNPN, CDR2 SVGIG (reference sequence). V trimming: 0 bases; J trimming: 6 bases; junction bases outside the gene matches: 11.

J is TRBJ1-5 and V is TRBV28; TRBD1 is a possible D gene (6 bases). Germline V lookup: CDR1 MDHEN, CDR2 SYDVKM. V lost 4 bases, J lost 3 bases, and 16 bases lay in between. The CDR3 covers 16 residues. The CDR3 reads CASSYPTGTDNQPQHF. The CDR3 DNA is TGTGCCAGCAGTTACCCAACAGGGACCGACAATCAGCCCCAGCATTTT.

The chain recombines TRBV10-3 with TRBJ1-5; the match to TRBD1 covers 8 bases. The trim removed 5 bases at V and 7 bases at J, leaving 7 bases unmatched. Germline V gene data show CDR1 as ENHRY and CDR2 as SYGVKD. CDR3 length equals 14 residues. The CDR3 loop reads CAISPGQGIQPQHF. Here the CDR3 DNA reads TGTGCCATCAGTCCTGGACAGGGCATCCAGCCCCAGCATTTT.

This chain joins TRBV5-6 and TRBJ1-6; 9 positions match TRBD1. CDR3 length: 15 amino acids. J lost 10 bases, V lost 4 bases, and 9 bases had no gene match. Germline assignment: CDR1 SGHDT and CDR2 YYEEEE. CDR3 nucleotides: TGTGCCAGCAGCCGTAATCGGGACAGGGCATCACCCCTCCACTTT. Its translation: CASSRNRDRASPLHF.

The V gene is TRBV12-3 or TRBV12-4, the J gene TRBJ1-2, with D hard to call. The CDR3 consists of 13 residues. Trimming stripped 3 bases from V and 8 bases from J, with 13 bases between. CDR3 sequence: CASSFGQPLGYTF. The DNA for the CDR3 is TGTGCCAGCAGTTTTGGGCAGCCCCTAGGCTACACCTTC.

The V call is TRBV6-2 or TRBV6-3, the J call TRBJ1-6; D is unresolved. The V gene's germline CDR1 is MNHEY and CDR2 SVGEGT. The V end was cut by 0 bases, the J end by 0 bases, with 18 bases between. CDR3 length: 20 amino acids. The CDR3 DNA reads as TGTGCCAGCAGTTACTCTCTGGGTGTGGATCTGAGCTCCTATAATTCACCCCTCCACTTT. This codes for CASSYSLGVDLSSYNSPLHF.

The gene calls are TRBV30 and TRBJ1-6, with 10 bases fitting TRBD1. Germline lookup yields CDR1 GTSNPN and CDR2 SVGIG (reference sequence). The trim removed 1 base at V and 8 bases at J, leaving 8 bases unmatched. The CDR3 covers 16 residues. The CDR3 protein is CAWSADSGTGDSPLHF. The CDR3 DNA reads TGTGCCTGGAGTGCCGATTCCGGGACAGGGGATTCACCCCTCCACTTT.

The CDR3 DNA reads as TGTGCCAGCAGTTCCTCCGGACAGGGCCGTTCAGAAAAACTGTTTTTT. As protein: CASSSSGQGRSEKLFF. This chain uses TRBV28 with TRBJ1-4; 8 bases fit TRBD1. Germline V lookup: CDR1 MDHEN, CDR2 SYDVKM. Losses at the gene ends were 4 bases for V and 8 bases for J; bases not matched to a gene: 12. The length of the CDR3 is 16 residues.

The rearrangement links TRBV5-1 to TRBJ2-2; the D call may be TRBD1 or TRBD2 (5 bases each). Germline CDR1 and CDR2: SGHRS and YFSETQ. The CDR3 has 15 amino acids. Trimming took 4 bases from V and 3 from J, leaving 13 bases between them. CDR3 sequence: CASSVGTVDTGELFF. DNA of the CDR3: TGCGCCAGCAGCGTCGGGACGGTTGACACCGGGGAGCTGTTTTTT.

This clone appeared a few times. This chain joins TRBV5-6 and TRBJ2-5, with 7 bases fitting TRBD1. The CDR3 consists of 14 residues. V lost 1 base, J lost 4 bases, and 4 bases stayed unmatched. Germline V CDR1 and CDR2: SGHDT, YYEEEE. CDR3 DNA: TGTGCCAGCAGCTTGAAGGGGGCCGGAGAGACCCAGTACTTC. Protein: CASSLKGAGETQYF. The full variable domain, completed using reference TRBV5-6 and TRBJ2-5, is DAGVTQSPTHLIKTRGQQVTLRCSPKSGHDTVSWYQQALGQGPQFIFQYYEEEERQRGNFPDRFSGHQFPNYSSELNVNALLLGDSALYLCASSLKGAGETQYFGPGTRLLVL.

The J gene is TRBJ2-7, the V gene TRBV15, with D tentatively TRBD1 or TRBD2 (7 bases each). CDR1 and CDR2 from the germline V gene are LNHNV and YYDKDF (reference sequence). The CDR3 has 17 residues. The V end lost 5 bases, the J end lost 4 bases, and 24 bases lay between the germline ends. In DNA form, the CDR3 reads TGTGCCACCAGCGCCGGTTTTAGGGAGGGGGCTTATTACGAGCAGTACTTC. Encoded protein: CATSAGFREGAYYEQYF.

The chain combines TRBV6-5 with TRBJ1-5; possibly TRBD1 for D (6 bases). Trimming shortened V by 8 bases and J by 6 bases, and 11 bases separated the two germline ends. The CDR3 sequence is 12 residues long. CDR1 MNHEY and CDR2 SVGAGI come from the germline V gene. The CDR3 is CASGGGGQPQHF. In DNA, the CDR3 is TGTGCCAGCGGAGGGGGGGGTCAGCCCCAGCATTTT.

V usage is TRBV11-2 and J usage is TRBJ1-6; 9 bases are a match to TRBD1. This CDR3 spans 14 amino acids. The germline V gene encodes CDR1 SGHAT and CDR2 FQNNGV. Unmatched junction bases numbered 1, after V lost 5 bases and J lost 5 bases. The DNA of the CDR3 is TGTGCCAGCAGCGGGACAGGGAATAATTCACCCCTCCACTTT. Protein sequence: CASSGTGNNSPLHF.

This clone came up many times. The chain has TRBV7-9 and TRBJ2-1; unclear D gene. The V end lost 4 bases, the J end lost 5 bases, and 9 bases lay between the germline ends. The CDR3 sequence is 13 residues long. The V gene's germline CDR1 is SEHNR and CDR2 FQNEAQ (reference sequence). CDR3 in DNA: TGTGCCAGCAGCTACTATATCGACAATGAGCAGTTCTTC. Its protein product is CASSYYIDNEQFF.

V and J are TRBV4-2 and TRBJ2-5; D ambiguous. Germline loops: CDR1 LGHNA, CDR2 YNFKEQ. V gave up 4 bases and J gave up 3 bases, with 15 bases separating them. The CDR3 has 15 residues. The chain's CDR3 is CASSPTNLREETQYF. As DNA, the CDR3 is TGTGCCAGCAGCCCTACGAATCTACGGGAAGAGACCCAGTACTTC.